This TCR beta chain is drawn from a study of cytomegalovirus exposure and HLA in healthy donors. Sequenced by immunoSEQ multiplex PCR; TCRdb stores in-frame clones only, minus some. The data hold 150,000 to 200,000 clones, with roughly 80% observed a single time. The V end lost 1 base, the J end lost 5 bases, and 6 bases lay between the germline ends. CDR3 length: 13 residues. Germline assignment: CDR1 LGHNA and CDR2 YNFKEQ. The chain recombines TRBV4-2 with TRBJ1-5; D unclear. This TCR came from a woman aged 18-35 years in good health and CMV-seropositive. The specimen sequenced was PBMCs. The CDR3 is CASSQGRDQPQHF. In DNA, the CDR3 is TGTGCCAGCAGCCAAGGCCGGGATCAGCCCCAGCATTTT.